This TCR beta chain emerged from a study of shared clonotypes between healthy human individuals. In this sample, this clone turned up a few times. Its target is unknown. The donors, all of them Caucasian adults, lived in Nashville, Tennessee. About 28,000 T cell genomes (approximately 0.3 ug DNA) went into each PBMC replicate. Sequenced by immunoSEQ multiplex PCR; TCRdb stores in-frame clones only, minus some. The data contain 530,000 or so clones, about three quarters of them singletons. Study results and caveats: Tissues were not sampled, only blood, and their repertoires likely differ.

Germline CDR1 reads SGHKS; CDR2 reads YYEKEE (reference sequence). The CDR3 runs 15 residues. Trimming took off 0 bases at V and 4 bases at J, with 12 bases between the two ends. The clonotype was recovered from a woman aged 40 to 50 in good health. Some clones in this sample may be carry-over from other donors' samples. The chain links TRBV5-5 to TRBJ2-3; D is uncertain. Sequenced sample: PBMCs. CDR3 sequence: CASSLDGYASDTQYF. CDR3 DNA: TGTGCCAGCAGCTTGGACGGGTACGCCTCAGATACGCAGTATTTT.